This T cell receptor beta chain was captured in a study of long-term antiretroviral therapy in people with HIV. General study results and limits: Whichever time point was examined, clones expanded before ART dominated the repertoire.

Worth noting for this clone: Its antigen is unknown.

At minimum, one pre-ART and two post-ART PBMC samples were obtained from each donor. Treatment locations for all participants with HIV were in the United States. The germline CDR1 and CDR2 sequences are SNHLY and FYNNEI. V gave up 4 bases and J gave up 6 bases, with 15 bases separating them. This CDR3 region has 15 residues. Sequencing relied on immunoSEQ assay v3.0, run at survey level. The table came from immunoSEQ multiplex PCR; TCRdb's copy has only in-frame clones and leaves some out. The sample has about 25,000 clones, about 86% seen once. V usage is TRBV2 and J usage is TRBJ1-4, with D hard to call. The sample consisted of unsorted PBMCs, taken 1.2 years after starting antiretroviral therapy. This receptor was taken from a man between 45 and 60 years old with HIV. CDR3 nucleotides: TGTGCCAGCAGTGGACTGGGAGGGAGGTATGAAAAACTGTTTTTT. Translation gives CASSGLGGRYEKLFF.